The rows below give T cell receptor beta chains drawn from one sample of a study of OX40 agonist ivuxolimab in advanced cancers. Assay used: immunoSEQ multiplex PCR; TCRdb lists only in-frame clones, some missing. Seen here are about 52,000 clones, 80% to 90% observed once, and the top ten hold 6.5% to 7.5%. This specimen was CD4+ or CD8+ T cells sorted from blood, taken in a trial of the OX40 agonist ivuxolimab. The receptors stem from an adult with an advanced solid tumor such as melanoma, head and neck, liver or kidney cancer. Each CDR3 is given without its conserved first and last residue.

V	J	CDR3
TRBV29-1	TRBJ1-2	SVAPGRAGARYT
TRBV7-3	TRBJ2-3	ASSLRASTDTQY
TRBV27	TRBJ1-4	ASSGRPAAREKLF
TRBV27	TRBJ1-2	ASSSQGAIYT
TRBV5-8	TRBJ1-5	ASSLGQGVIPQH
TRBV5-4	TRBJ1-2	ASSLDVRGHGYT
TRBV7-6	TRBJ1-1	ASSLGQGNTEAF
TRBV5-1	TRBJ1-2	ASSLGGSSYGYT
TRBV5-6	TRBJ2-5	ASSLKGTGAETQY
TRBV21-1	TRBJ2-2	ASSNSDTGELF
TRBV6-6	TRBJ1-1	ASSRRQGSTEAF
TRBV10-1	TRBJ2-5	ASSESGRGWETQY
TRBV2	TRBJ1-5	ASRGQGGQPQH
TRBV2	TRBJ2-2	ASRSGVTGELF
TRBV5-1	TRBJ2-5	ASISPGAGAQY
TRBV29-1	TRBJ1-2	SATFQGAHYGYT
TRBV6-6	TRBJ2-3	ASSGGQGSTDTQY
TRBV5-6	TRBJ1-3	ASSLGQLRLSGNTIY
TRBV5-1	TRBJ1-2	ASSALNGVNYGYT
TRBV6-1	TRBJ2-5	ASSEFKEETQY
TRBV19	TRBJ1-1	ASNSRGRRTEAF
TRBV18	TRBJ1-2	ASSTGYRDGYT
TRBV7-3	TRBJ2-2	ASSPNGGRKTGELF
TRBV5-8	TRBJ1-1	ASSLNRLNTEAF
TRBV7-8	TRBJ2-1	ASSQRLAGDPYNEQF
TRBV5-1	TRBJ2-5	ASSWPADRGQETQY
TRBV5-8	TRBJ1-6	ASSVGQGFSYNSPLH
TRBV4-1	TRBJ1-2	ASSQPWAGYGYT
TRBV30	TRBJ2-1	AWSSRARRNEQF
TRBV5-4	TRBJ2-5	ASSQRTVQETQY
TRBV10-3	TRBJ2-7	AIRNGTGGYYEQY
TRBV2	TRBJ2-7	ASSVRASSYEQY
TRBV5-6	TRBJ2-3	ASSIRTGVTDTQY
TRBV4-2	TRBJ1-1	ASSQEPRTGENTEAF
TRBV2	TRBJ1-1	ASSDTGQKNTEAF
TRBV6-5	TRBJ1-2	ASSYQGSGGYT
TRBV28	TRBJ1-2	ASSQGTGDYGYT
TRBV28	TRBJ1-3	ASSPNQFSGNTIY
TRBV6-1	TRBJ2-3	ASTGLVGGDTQY
TRBV30	TRBJ1-2	AWSRMTDPNYGYT